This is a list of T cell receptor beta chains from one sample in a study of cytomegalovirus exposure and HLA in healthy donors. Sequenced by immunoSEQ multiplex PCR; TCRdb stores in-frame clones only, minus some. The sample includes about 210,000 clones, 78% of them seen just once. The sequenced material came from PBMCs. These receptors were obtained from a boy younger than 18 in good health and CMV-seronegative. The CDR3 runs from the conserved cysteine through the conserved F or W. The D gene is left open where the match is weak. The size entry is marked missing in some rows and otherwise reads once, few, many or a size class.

CASGPRTGSYEQYF | TGTGCTAGTGGCCCCAGGACAGGGAGCTACGAGCAGTACTTC | TRBD1 | 14 | TRBJ2-7 | TRBV12-5 | .
CASSQVRGYGEQFF | TGTGCCAGCTCCCAGGTCCGGGGATACGGAGAGCAGTTCTTC | . | 14 | TRBJ2-1 | TRBV18 | once
CASSLVGQDIYEQYF | TGTGCCAGCAGCTTAGTTGGACAGGATATCTACGAGCAGTACTTC | TRBD1 | 15 | TRBJ2-7 | TRBV11-2 | .
CASRPRLAGDEQYF | TGCGCCAGCAGACCGCGACTAGCCGGGGACGAGCAGTACTTC | TRBD2 | 14 | TRBJ2-7 | TRBV4-1 | .
CASSQDGTGGEKLFF | TGTGCCAGCAGCCAAGATGGGACAGGGGGGGAAAAACTGTTTTTT | TRBD1 | 15 | TRBJ1-4 | TRBV4-2 | .
CAWSVVRNTEAFF | TGTGCCTGGAGTGTTGTGAGAAACACTGAAGCTTTCTTT | . | 13 | TRBJ1-1 | TRBV30 | .
CASSRDSHATNEKLFF | TGCGCCAGCAGCCGGGACAGTCACGCAACTAATGAAAAACTGTTTTTT | TRBD1 | 16 | TRBJ1-4 | TRBV5-1 | .
CASSPGLAKGNTQYF | TGTGCCAGCAGCCCCGGACTAGCTAAGGGGAATACGCAGTATTTT | TRBD2 | 15 | TRBJ2-3 | TRBV7-9 | once
CASSIQVNTEAFF | TGTGCCAGCAGTATACAGGTAAACACTGAAGCTTTCTTT | . | 13 | TRBJ1-1 | TRBV28 | .
CASSFSGHYGYTF | TGTGCCAGCAGCTTCTCAGGGCACTATGGCTACACCTTC | . | 13 | TRBJ1-2 | TRBV11-3 | .
CASSLSGQGEAFF | TGCGCCAGCAGCCTAAGCGGACAGGGCGAAGCTTTCTTT | TRBD1 | 13 | TRBJ1-1 | TRBV4-1 | .
CASSITGLGNYGYTF | TGTGCCAGTAGTATCACAGGGCTGGGGAACTATGGCTACACCTTC | . | 15 | TRBJ1-2 | TRBV19 | .
CASTTHQGYEQYF | TGTGCCAGCACGACTCATCAGGGGTACGAGCAGTACTTC | . | 13 | TRBJ2-7 | TRBV27 | .
CATSSRTGGSQYF | TGTGCCACCAGCAGTAGGACAGGGGGGTCCCAGTACTTC | TRBD1 | 13 | TRBJ2-5 | TRBV15 | .
CASSLVDRGGETQYF | TGTGCCAGCAGCTTGGTCGATCGGGGGGGAGAGACCCAGTACTTC | TRBD2 | 15 | TRBJ2-5 | TRBV5-4 | .
CASSLERLQGYQETQYF | TGCGCCAGCAGCTTGGAGAGGCTACAGGGCTACCAAGAGACCCAGTACTTC | . | 17 | TRBJ2-5 | TRBV5-1 | few
CASSFTTGTHYEQYF | TGCGCCAGCAGTTTCACGACAGGGACCCACTACGAGCAGTACTTC | TRBD1 | 15 | TRBJ2-7 | TRBV10-1 | .
CSVGAGERDTIYF | TGCAGCGTTGGGGCAGGGGAGAGAGACACCATATATTTT | . | 13 | TRBJ1-3 | TRBV29-1 | .
CASSLGSTVWNEQFF | TGTGCCAGCAGCTTGGGCTCGACAGTTTGGAATGAGCAGTTCTTC | . | 15 | TRBJ2-1 | TRBV7-3 | .
CASSQDHQGNTEAFF | TGTGCCAGCAGCCAAGATCACCAGGGAAACACTGAAGCTTTCTTT | . | 15 | TRBJ1-1 | TRBV4-2 | .
CASSALASSSYNEQFF | TGCGCCAGCAGCGCCCTTGCTTCCAGCTCCTACAATGAGCAGTTCTTC | . | 16 | TRBJ2-1 | TRBV5-1 | .
CASAGSQGRAFF | TGTGCCAGCGCGGGGTCTCAAGGAAGGGCTTTCTTT | . | 12 | TRBJ1-1 | TRBV7-6 | .
CASTKGQGGYNEQFF | TGTGCCAGCACCAAGGGACAGGGGGGCTACAATGAGCAGTTCTTC | TRBD1 | 15 | TRBJ2-1 | TRBV7-9 | .